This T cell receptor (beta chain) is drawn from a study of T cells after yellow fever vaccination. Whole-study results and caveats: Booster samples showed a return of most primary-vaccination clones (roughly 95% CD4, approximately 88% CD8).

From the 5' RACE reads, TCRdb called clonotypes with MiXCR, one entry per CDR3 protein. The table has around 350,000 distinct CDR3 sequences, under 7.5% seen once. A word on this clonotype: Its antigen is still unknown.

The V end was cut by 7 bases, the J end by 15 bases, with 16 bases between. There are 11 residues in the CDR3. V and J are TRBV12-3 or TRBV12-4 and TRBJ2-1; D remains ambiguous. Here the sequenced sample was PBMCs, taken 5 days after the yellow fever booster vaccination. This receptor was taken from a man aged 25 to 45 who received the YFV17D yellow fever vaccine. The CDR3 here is CASTLVPTGFF. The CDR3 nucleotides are TGTGCCAGCACCCTTGTTCCTACGGGGTTCTTC.